These 28 T cell receptor beta chains came from one sample sequenced in a study of cytomegalovirus exposure and HLA in healthy donors. Generated by immunoSEQ multiplex PCR, the TCRdb table keeps only in-frame clones and is missing some. The data hold about 68,000 clones, with 95% to 97% observed a single time. The sample consisted of PBMCs. The receptors were gathered from a man between 18 and 29 years old in good health and CMV-seronegative.

V gene TRBV6-1 combines with J gene TRBJ1-3; D is unclear. The germline V gene has CDR1 MNHNS and CDR2 SASEGT. The CDR3 totals 13 residues. The ends were cut back, 0 bases at V and 2 bases at J, with 2 bases in the middle. The CDR3 DNA reads TGTGCCAGCAGTGAAGCCGCTGGAAACACCATATATTTT. Residues: CASSEAAGNTIYF.

The chain combines TRBV6-5 with TRBJ2-5, with D possibly being TRBD1 (5 bases). CDR3 length: 14 amino acids. The V and J ends lost 2 bases and 5 bases respectively, with 12 bases between them. Looked up from germline, CDR1 is MNHEY and CDR2 is SVGAGI. The CDR3 sequence is CASSYRQGAETQYF. The CDR3 region has the DNA TGTGCCAGCAGTTACAGGCAGGGTGCGGAGACCCAGTACTTC.

This chain uses TRBV13 with TRBJ2-1, with TRBD2 matching 9 bases. J was trimmed by 8 bases and V by 4 bases; bases with no gene match: 9. This CDR3 has 15 residues. Germline V gene sequence: CDR1 PRHDT, CDR2 FYEKMQ (reference sequence). The CDR3 here is CASSSRSGGRDEQFF. The DNA for the CDR3 is TGTGCCAGCAGCTCAAGAAGCGGGGGGCGCGATGAGCAGTTCTTC.

V gene TRBV6-1 combines with J gene TRBJ1-4; TRBD1 agrees at 9 bases. Germline loops: CDR1 MNHNS, CDR2 SASEGT. The CDR3 sequence is 15 residues long. The V and J ends lost 6 bases and 8 bases, in that order; junction bases with no gene match: 10. This chain's CDR3 is CASRPTGGAGEKLFF. In DNA, the CDR3 is TGTGCCAGCAGGCCTACAGGGGGCGCGGGAGAAAAACTGTTTTTT.

V is TRBV25-1 and J is TRBJ2-3; 7 positions agree with TRBD2. Germline CDR1 is MGHDK and CDR2 is SYGVNS. Trimming took 1 base from V and 0 from J; bases not matched to a gene: 4. This CDR3 region has 16 residues. DNA for the CDR3: TGTGCCAGCAGTGAATTGGGGCGGGGGAGCACAGATACGCAGTATTTT. This sequence encodes CASSELGRGSTDTQYF.

J is TRBJ2-7 and V is TRBV19; 8 positions agree with TRBD2. Germline trimming cut 6 bases from V and 4 bases from J; bases unmatched to any gene: 11. There are 15 residues in the CDR3. CDR1 LNHDA and CDR2 SQIVND come from the germline V gene (reference sequence). As DNA, the CDR3 is TGTGCCAGTAGCTTAAAGGGACTAGACAATTACGAGCAGTACTTC. Amino acids: CASSLKGLDNYEQYF.

V usage is TRBV2 and J usage is TRBJ1-2, with D perhaps TRBD1 (5 bases). Looked up from germline, CDR1 is SNHLY and CDR2 is FYNNEI. The V gene lost 8 bases and the J gene lost 8 bases, with 9 bases spanning the gap. The CDR3 spans 10 residues. In DNA, the CDR3 is TGTGCCAGCGGGGGGTACGGCTACACCTTC. Translation gives CASGGYGYTF. Together with reference TRBV2 and TRBJ1-2, the CDR3 gives the full variable domain: EPEVTQTPSHQVTQMGQEVILRCVPISNHLYFYWYRQILGQKVEFLVSFYNNEISEKSEIFDDQFSVERPDGSNFTLKIRSTKLEDSAMYFCASGGYGYTFGSGTRLTVV.

V gene TRBV6-6 combines with J gene TRBJ2-5, with no clear D. From germline, CDR1 is MNHNY and CDR2 SVGAGI (reference sequence). The ends were cut back, 6 bases at V and 1 base at J, with 9 bases in the middle. There are 13 residues in the CDR3. CDR3 DNA sequence: TGTGCCAGCAGCCGAGGAGTCCAAGAGACCCAGTACTTC. This sequence encodes CASSRGVQETQYF.

This chain uses TRBV4-1 with TRBJ2-1; the match to TRBD2 covers 10 bases. This CDR3 comprises 13 residues. Germline assignment: CDR1 MGHRA and CDR2 YSYEKL. Unmatched junction bases numbered 7, after V lost 3 bases and J lost 14 bases. CDR3 residues: CASSQYLAGVEFF. The CDR3 DNA sequence: TGCGCCAGCAGCCAGTATCTAGCGGGAGTCGAGTTCTTC.

The rearrangement links TRBV9 to TRBJ1-4; D is unresolved. Trimming left V 4 bases short and J 13 bases short, with 11 bases between. The CDR3 spans 11 residues. CDR1 is SGDLS and CDR2 is YYNGEE in the germline V gene. CDR3: CASSSGERLFF. CDR3 nucleotides: TGTGCCAGCAGCTCGGGAGAGAGACTGTTTTTT. The full variable domain, rest sourced from reference TRBV9 and TRBJ1-4, is DSGVTQTPKHLITATGQRVTLRCSPRSGDLSVYWYQQSLDQGLQFLIQYYNGEERAKGNILERFSAQQFPDLHSELNLSSLELGDSALYFCASSSGERLFFGSGTQLSVL.

The chain joins TRBV5-5 to TRBJ1-1; weak D call: TRBD1 (5 bases). The CDR3 is made up of 16 amino acids. Germline V gene lookup returns CDR1 SGHKS and CDR2 YYEKEE (reference sequence). Trimming pared 0 bases from V and 5 bases from J, leaving 17 bases between. CDR3 residues: CASSLAGGRGGTEAFF. In nucleotides, the CDR3 is TGTGCCAGCAGCTTGGCCGGTGGAAGGGGAGGAACTGAAGCTTTCTTT.

The chain carries TRBV19 and TRBJ2-5; no clear D gene. V lost 5 bases to trimming and J lost 1 base, with 8 bases between them. This CDR3 contains 13 residues. Germline values: CDR1 LNHDA, CDR2 SQIVND (reference sequence). CDR3 residues: CASSLSVQETQYF. CDR3 sequence (DNA): TGTGCCAGTAGTTTGTCGGTCCAAGAGACCCAGTACTTC.

The V gene is TRBV18, the J gene TRBJ1-2, with a tentative D call TRBD1 (5 bases). The CDR3 length is 12 residues. The V end lost 0 bases, the J end lost 8 bases, and 7 bases lay between the germline ends. CDR1 is KGHSH, CDR2 LQKENI, per germline. DNA for the CDR3: TGTGCCAGCTCACCACCGGACAAGGGCTACACCTTC. Encoded protein: CASSPPDKGYTF.

The chain carries TRBV19 and TRBJ2-3; D unresolved. The germline V gene has CDR1 LNHDA and CDR2 SQIVND (reference sequence). V was shortened by 2 bases and J by 1 base, with 4 bases between the two germline ends. This CDR3 region has 13 residues. The CDR3 loop reads CASSIPGTDTQYF. The CDR3 region has the DNA TGTGCCAGTAGTATACCCGGCACAGATACGCAGTATTTT.

This chain joins TRBV7-8 and TRBJ1-5, with TRBD1 matching 8 bases. Looked up from germline, CDR1 is SGHVS and CDR2 is FQNEAQ. This CDR3 comprises 18 residues. V trimming: 4 bases; J trimming: 2 bases; junction bases outside the gene matches: 13. CDR3 coding DNA: TGTGCCAGCAGCTACGCCTCGTTGACAGGGGTTGGCAATCAGCCCCAGCATTTT. Its translation: CASSYASLTGVGNQPQHF.

The V and J genes are TRBV7-9 and TRBJ2-1; D may be TRBD2 (5 bases). The CDR3 totals 16 residues. V was clipped by 1 base and J by 0 bases, with 10 bases between them. Germline V gene lookup returns CDR1 SEHNR and CDR2 FQNEAQ (reference sequence). CDR3: CASSLGGPSSYNEQFF. CDR3 DNA: TGTGCCAGCAGCTTAGGCGGGCCGAGCTCCTACAATGAGCAGTTCTTC.

The J gene is TRBJ1-1, the V gene TRBV28; a weak D match, TRBD1 (5 bases). Germline CDR1 and CDR2: MDHEN and SYDVKM. Deletions cut 5 bases from V and 1 base from J, with 20 bases between. This CDR3 region has 17 residues. CDR3 protein: CASSPPQGSSQNTEAFF. DNA of the CDR3: TGTGCCAGCAGTCCCCCGCAGGGTAGTAGTCAGAACACTGAAGCTTTCTTT.

In its sample, this clone was seen once. This chain connects TRBV5-4 to TRBJ2-7; a weak D match, TRBD1 (6 bases). V shed 4 bases and J shed 0 bases, with 14 bases lying between them. Germline CDR1 is SGHNT and CDR2 is YYREEE (reference sequence). There are 15 residues in the CDR3. CDR3 sequence reads: CASSGPGHLSYEQYF. The DNA for the CDR3 is TGTGCCAGCAGCGGGCCGGGACACCTCTCCTACGAGCAGTACTTC. Based on the CDR3 plus reference TRBV5-4 and TRBJ2-7, the full variable domain is ETGVTQSPTHLIKTRGQQVTLRCSSQSGHNTVSWYQQALGQGPQFIFQYYREEENGRGNFPPRFSGLQFPNYSSELNVNALELDDSALYLCASSGPGHLSYEQYFGPGTRLTVT.

V gene TRBV7-2 combines with J gene TRBJ2-6; the D is unclear. Germline-derived CDR1 and CDR2 are SGHTA and FQGNSA. Trimming took 2 bases from V and 0 from J, leaving 8 bases between them. The CDR3 loop spans 16 amino acids. The CDR3 protein is CASSLWSLSGANVLTF. CDR3 DNA sequence: TGTGCCAGCAGCTTATGGAGCCTCTCTGGGGCCAACGTCCTGACTTTC.

This clone was counted a single time. The chain links TRBV7-8 to TRBJ1-1; D remains unclear. V was trimmed by 2 bases and J by 2 bases, leaving 3 bases between them. Germline loops: CDR1 SGHVS, CDR2 FQNEAQ. CDR3 length equals 12 residues. CDR3 nucleotides: TGTGCCAGCAGCTTAACAAACACTGAAGCTTTCTTT. This gives the protein CASSLTNTEAFF.

This clone is a singleton in its sample. This chain connects TRBV7-9 to TRBJ1-4; D is uncertain. This CDR3 comprises 12 residues. Germline CDR1 is SEHNR and CDR2 is FQNEAQ (reference sequence). Trimming removed 5 bases at V and 8 bases at J, with 9 bases between. Written as DNA, the CDR3 is TGTGCCAGCAGCACGACTGGGGAAAAACTGTTTTTT. Protein sequence: CASSTTGEKLFF.

J is TRBJ1-4 and V is TRBV5-4; 7 nucleotides align to TRBD1. Germline V gene lookup returns CDR1 SGHNT and CDR2 YYREEE (reference sequence). The CDR3 extends over 14 amino acids. J lost 8 bases, V lost 0 bases, and 4 bases had no gene match. Here the CDR3 reads CASSLGQGSEKLFF. As DNA, the CDR3 is TGTGCCAGCAGCTTGGGACAGGGTTCGGAAAAACTGTTTTTT.

V usage is TRBV5-5 and J usage is TRBJ1-5, with 9 bases matching TRBD1. J gave up 3 bases and V 0 bases, and 7 bases lay outside the gene matches. From germline, CDR1 is SGHKS and CDR2 YYEKEE (reference sequence). CDR3 size: 17 residues. The CDR3 region is CASSLAPGQGPNQPQHF. The CDR3 region has the DNA TGTGCCAGCAGCTTGGCTCCGGGACAGGGACCCAATCAGCCCCAGCATTTT.

The chain employs TRBV19 and TRBJ2-7; 12 bases line up with TRBD2. The germline V gene has CDR1 LNHDA and CDR2 SQIVND (reference sequence). This CDR3 contains 15 residues. The junction had 3 bases not matched to a gene; V was cut back by 2 bases and J by 4 bases. CDR3 loop: CASSITTSGSYEQYF. DNA of the CDR3: TGTGCCAGTAGTATAACGACTAGCGGGAGTTACGAGCAGTACTTC.

The chain joins TRBV2 to TRBJ2-1, with D perhaps TRBD2 (6 bases). Germline assignment: CDR1 SNHLY and CDR2 FYNNEI. The V end was cut by 6 bases, the J end by 3 bases, with 12 bases between. This CDR3 region has 14 residues. CDR3 sequence: CASSRDFFYNEQFF. CDR3 nucleotide sequence: TGTGCCAGCAGCCGGGACTTTTTCTACAATGAGCAGTTCTTC.

This sequence joins TRBV9 and TRBJ2-3; 10 positions agree with TRBD1. This CDR3 contains 18 residues. The V and J ends lost 2 bases and 3 bases, in that order; junction bases with no gene match: 12. CDR1 is SGDLS, CDR2 YYNGEE, per germline. The CDR3 DNA reads TGTGCCAGCAGCGTCAACCCCCGGGACAGGGGTTTTACAGATACGCAGTATTTT. This translates into CASSVNPRDRGFTDTQYF.

V usage is TRBV15 and J usage is TRBJ2-1, with 8 bases fitting TRBD2. The CDR3 is made up of 16 amino acids. CDR1 and CDR2 (germline): LNHNV, YYDKDF (reference sequence). With 1 base clipped from V and 9 bases from J, the junction kept 11 bases outside the gene matches. DNA of the CDR3: TGTGCCACCAGCAGAGGCGGGGGGAGGGAGTTTGGTGAGCAGTTCTTC. This gives the protein CATSRGGGREFGEQFF.

This chain uses TRBV5-6 with TRBJ2-5; D remains ambiguous. The CDR3 spans 14 residues. The germline V gene has CDR1 SGHDT and CDR2 YYEEEE. V was clipped by 3 bases and J by 1 base, with 10 bases between them. The CDR3 region has the DNA TGTGCCAGCAGCTCCCTTACGGGCCAAGAGACCCAGTACTTC. As protein: CASSSLTGQETQYF.